These 22 T cell receptor beta chains share one sample of origin, sequenced in a study of monozygotic twins with cystic fibrosis. The table came from immunoSEQ multiplex PCR; TCRdb's copy has only in-frame clones and leaves some out. The table records 14,000 or so clones, around 89% of them present only once. The material sequenced was blood. These receptors were collected from a boy younger than 18 with cystic fibrosis.

This clone was observed a single time. V usage is TRBV12-5 and J usage is TRBJ1-2, with TRBD1 as a possible D gene (6 bases). The germline V gene encodes CDR1 LGHNT and CDR2 FRNRAP. V lost 6 bases, J lost 0 bases, and 14 bases lay in between. The CDR3 totals 15 residues. The CDR3 spells CASGGGDGANYGYTF. CDR3 DNA sequence: TGTGCTAGTGGAGGGGGGGACGGAGCTAACTATGGCTACACCTTC. The full variable domain, rest sourced from reference TRBV12-5 and TRBJ1-2, is DARVTQTPRHKVTEMGQEVTMRCQPILGHNTVFWYRQTMMQGLELLAYFRNRAPLDDSGMPKDRFSAEMPDATLATLKIQPSEPRDSAVYFCASGGGDGANYGYTFGSGTRLTVV.

The chain combines TRBV28 with TRBJ2-3, with 7 bases that match TRBD1. Germline values: CDR1 MDHEN, CDR2 SYDVKM. The trim removed 10 bases at V and 2 bases at J, leaving 12 bases unmatched. This CDR3 contains 15 residues. CDR3 sequence: CATLPSGTATDTQYF. The CDR3 nucleotides read TGTGCCACCCTGCCTTCCGGGACAGCCACAGATACGCAGTATTTT.

This chain connects TRBV28 to TRBJ1-1; no clear D gene. CDR3 length: 16 residues. Germline V lookup: CDR1 MDHEN, CDR2 SYDVKM. The germline V and J ends were trimmed by 2 bases and 5 bases, with 18 bases remaining between them. This chain's CDR3 is CASSLVTGSGWTEAFF. In DNA form, the CDR3 reads TGTGCCAGCAGTTTAGTCACGGGAAGCGGATGGACTGAAGCTTTCTTT.

CDR3 DNA: TGTGCCAGCAGTGGGGCCCTAATAGCCGGCGGGACCCAGTACTTC. It encodes CASSGALIAGGTQYF. This chain connects TRBV2 to TRBJ2-5, with unresolved D. V was cut by 4 bases and J by 7 bases, with 19 bases left in between. Germline assignment: CDR1 SNHLY and CDR2 FYNNEI. The CDR3 is 15 amino acids.

This chain links TRBV12-5 with TRBJ1-1; 8 bases align to TRBD1. The CDR3 has 15 amino acids. J lost 4 bases, V lost 6 bases, and 10 bases had no gene match. The germline CDR1 and CDR2 sequences are LGHNT and FRNRAP. CDR3 in amino acids: CASGLGQGVRTEAFF. CDR3 nucleotides: TGTGCTAGTGGCCTTGGACAGGGTGTACGCACTGAAGCTTTCTTT.

In this sample, this clone turned up once. This chain's CDR3 is CASSLRPGQGVHEQYF. CDR3 DNA: TGTGCCAGCAGTTTACGCCCGGGACAGGGTGTCCACGAGCAGTACTTC. The genes are TRBV6-5 and TRBJ2-7; 9 bases fit TRBD1. The J segment lost 5 bases and the V segment lost 4 bases, leaving 12 bases of the junction unmatched. CDR3 length equals 16 residues. CDR1 MNHEY and CDR2 SVGAGI come from the germline V gene.

J is TRBJ2-5 and V is TRBV7-9; possibly TRBD1 for D (5 bases). This CDR3 comprises 12 residues. CDR1 SEHNR and CDR2 FQNEAQ come from the germline V gene (reference sequence). Trimming took 6 bases from V and 5 from J, leaving 10 bases between them. The CDR3 DNA reads TGTGCCAGCAGATCAGGGTTGGAGACCCAGTACTTC. Translating it yields CASRSGLETQYF.

The V gene is TRBV27, the J gene TRBJ1-5; D not resolved. Germline V gene lookup returns CDR1 MNHEY and CDR2 SMNVEV (reference sequence). This CDR3 region has 16 residues. V lost 1 base to trimming and J lost 3 bases, with 13 bases between them. The CDR3 DNA sequence: TGTGCCAGCAGTTTATGGACCCCCCGGGACAATCAGCCCCAGCATTTT. Its protein product is CASSLWTPRDNQPQHF.

The rearrangement uses TRBV19 and TRBJ1-1; 8 bases are a match to TRBD1. Unmatched junction bases numbered 5, after V lost 3 bases and J lost 5 bases. The germline gives CDR1 LNHDA, CDR2 SQIVND (reference sequence). This CDR3 region has 14 residues. CDR3 sequence (DNA): TGTGCCAGTAGTATTCAGGGGGCGAGGACTGAAGCTTTCTTT. Translated, it gives CASSIQGARTEAFF.

The CDR3 nucleotides are TGTGCCAGCAGTGCCTACAGGGTAGATGGGGGAAGCGAGCAGTACTTC. The encoded protein is CASSAYRVDGGSEQYF. The J gene is TRBJ2-7, the V gene TRBV27; the D gene is possibly TRBD1 (6 bases). V was shortened by 5 bases and J by 6 bases, with 23 bases between the two germline ends. This CDR3 has 16 residues. Germline-derived CDR1 and CDR2 are MNHEY and SMNVEV (reference sequence).

CDR3 DNA sequence: TGTGCCAGCAGCCACAGGAAAGAGCCGAATCAGCCCCAGCATTTT. Translating gives CASSHRKEPNQPQHF. V and J are TRBV28 and TRBJ1-5; the D gene is possibly TRBD1 (5 bases). Germline V gene sequence: CDR1 MDHEN, CDR2 SYDVKM. V was shortened by 6 bases and J by 4 bases, with 16 bases between the two germline ends. CDR3 length: 15 amino acids.

The chain joins TRBV7-9 to TRBJ1-1; possible D gene TRBD1, 5 bases. V was clipped by 8 bases and J by 3 bases, with 16 bases between them. The length of the CDR3 is 14 residues. Germline V lookup: CDR1 SEHNR, CDR2 FQNEAQ (reference sequence). CDR3 residues: CASLVRGVDTEAFF. The CDR3, as DNA: TGTGCCAGCCTGGTGAGGGGCGTCGACACTGAAGCTTTCTTT.

The J gene is TRBJ1-4, the V gene TRBV28; tentatively, D is TRBD1 (5 bases). In germline, CDR1 is MDHEN, CDR2 SYDVKM. V was shortened by 2 bases and J by 2 bases, with 12 bases between the two germline ends. This CDR3 spans 16 amino acids. Here the CDR3 reads CASSLRVRGTNEKLFF. CDR3 nucleotides: TGTGCCAGCAGTTTACGTGTTAGGGGCACTAATGAAAAACTGTTTTTT.

This sequence joins TRBV15 and TRBJ1-1, with a possible D match to TRBD1 (5 bases). CDR1 LNHNV and CDR2 YYDKDF come from the germline V gene (reference sequence). This CDR3 spans 13 amino acids. The V and J ends lost 6 bases and 1 base respectively, with 9 bases between them. The CDR3 DNA reads TGTGCCACCAGTCAAACAGGGAACACTGAAGCTTTCTTT. This gives the protein CATSQTGNTEAFF.

V and J are TRBV5-1 and TRBJ2-1; TRBD2 aligns across 7 bases. The V gene end was trimmed by 2 bases and the J gene end by 10 bases; junction bases not matched to a gene: 9. The CDR3 has 14 residues. CDR1 and CDR2 (germline): SGHRS, YFSETQ. In nucleotides, the CDR3 is TGCGCCAGCAGCTTCTCGGCGGGAGTAGGAGAGCAGTTCTTC. This encodes CASSFSAGVGEQFF. Looking up the rest from reference TRBV5-1 and TRBJ2-1 gives the full variable domain: KAGVTQTPRYLIKTRGQQVTLSCSPISGHRSVSWYQQTPGQGLQFLFEYFSETQRNKGNFPGRFSGRQFSNSRSEMNVSTLELGDSALYLCASSFSAGVGEQFFGPGTRLTVL.

CDR3 bases: TGTGCCAGCAGCTTAGAGGGAGAGGACCTCCACGCAACTAATGAAAAACTGTTTTTT. Encoded protein: CASSLEGEDLHATNEKLFF. The chain carries TRBV7-8 and TRBJ1-4; D remains ambiguous. V was shortened by 1 base and J by 0 bases, with 18 bases between the two germline ends. Per the germline V gene, CDR1 is SGHVS and CDR2 is FQNEAQ. The CDR3 has 19 amino acids.

V usage is TRBV6-1 and J usage is TRBJ2-3; TRBD1 matches 9 bases. The V gene's germline CDR1 is MNHNS and CDR2 SASEGT. The CDR3 runs 15 residues. The V segment lost 7 bases and the J segment 4 bases; nucleotides outside the gene matches: 9. CDR3 sequence (DNA): TGTGCCAGCATCTACCGGGACAGGGTCCCAGATACGCAGTATTTT. It translates to CASIYRDRVPDTQYF.

The V gene is TRBV5-4, the J gene TRBJ1-6; 7 bases align to TRBD1. Germline values: CDR1 SGHNT, CDR2 YYREEE (reference sequence). The V segment lost 3 bases and the J segment 2 bases; nucleotides outside the gene matches: 2. There are 15 residues in the CDR3. CDR3 DNA: TGTGCCAGCAGCTCGGGACAGACCTATAATTCACCCCTCCACTTT. Translating it yields CASSSGQTYNSPLHF.

The genes are TRBV28 and TRBJ1-4, with D perhaps TRBD1 (5 bases). The CDR3 totals 14 residues. The germline V and J ends were trimmed by 3 bases and 7 bases, with 12 bases remaining between them. CDR1 is MDHEN and CDR2 is SYDVKM in the germline V gene. The CDR3 nucleotides are TGTGCCAGCAGTTTTGGGGCGAGGAGTGAAAAACTGTTTTTT. Its protein is CASSFGARSEKLFF.

This clone was picked up one time. This chain joins TRBV7-6 and TRBJ1-3; D call uncertain. The CDR3 extends over 16 amino acids. Germline CDR1 SGHVS, CDR2 FNYEAQ. The V and J ends lost 1 base and 0 bases respectively, with 10 bases between them. CDR3 protein: CASSLGLRSSGNTIYF. The CDR3 DNA follows: TGTGCCAGCAGCTTAGGGTTAAGGAGCTCTGGAAACACCATATATTTT.

This sequence joins TRBV19 and TRBJ1-4, with D possibly matching TRBD1 (5 bases). This CDR3 has 15 amino acids. The germline V gene encodes CDR1 LNHDA and CDR2 SQIVND (reference sequence). V was shortened by 4 bases and J by 0 bases, with 9 bases between the two germline ends. The DNA of the CDR3 is TGTGCCAGTAGTAACGACAGAGCAACTAATGAAAAACTGTTTTTT. Translation: CASSNDRATNEKLFF.

The V gene is TRBV7-8, the J gene TRBJ2-1, with 15 positions matching TRBD2. The CDR3 spans 18 residues. The V gene's germline CDR1 is SGHVS and CDR2 FQNEAQ. With V trimmed by 5 bases and J by 7 bases, 12 bases remained unmatched. This CDR3 reads CASSPMRGTSGRWNEQFF. The CDR3 coding sequence is TGTGCCAGCAGCCCCATGCGGGGGACTAGCGGGAGGTGGAATGAGCAGTTCTTC.